In its sample, the clone carrying this T cell receptor (beta chain) was seen a few times. The data originate from a study of T-cell reconstitution after alpha-beta-depleted transplantation in children. The TCRbeta library incorporated unique molecular identifiers. TCRdb used MiXCR to reprocess the PCR reads, holding one entry per CDR3 protein. The table shows approximately 590,000 distinct CDR3 sequences, with 10% to 13% occurring only once. The CDR3 is made up of 13 amino acids. Trimming pared 0 bases from V and 8 bases from J, leaving 7 bases between. Germline V gives CDR1 LGHNT, CDR2 FRNRAP. The genes are TRBV12-5 and TRBJ2-2; D is unresolved. Sequences were derived from PBMCs from the stem cell graft donor, sampled from the stem cell graft. This TCR derives from a human donor who donated a stem cell graft to a child with acute myeloid leukemia. The DNA of the CDR3 is TGTGCTAGTGGTTTGGTAATGGGAGGGGAGCTGTTTTTT. As protein: CASGLVMGGELFF.